This TCR beta chain appears in the sequencing data of a study of shared clonotypes between healthy human individuals. Worth noting for this clone: Its antigen is still unknown.

The length of the CDR3 is 16 residues. V dropped 4 bases and J dropped 9 bases, with 22 bases sitting between them. The germline CDR1 and CDR2 sequences are SGHTA and FQGNSA. Notes on the study in general: Genetic and exposure-history diversity was limited by the small donor number. In contrast to clonotypes shared by all four donors, non-shared clonotypes had lower generation probabilities. Memory subsets generally showed smaller estimated richness than naive subsets did.

Genomic DNA (from each subset) was split evenly across several immunoSEQ plates. Libraries were prepared by immunoSEQ multiplex PCR; TCRdb keeps only in-frame clonotypes and omits some of them. The sample carries about 1.5 million clones, 95% to 99% recorded once. V usage is TRBV7-2 and J usage is TRBJ2-1; D perhaps matches TRBD2 (6 bases). Sequences were obtained from naive CD4+ T cells sorted from blood. This sample's subset: CD45RA+ positively selected. The origin of this receptor is a man aged 30-40 years in good health. The CDR3 bases are TGTGCCAGCAGCTCCTTCAGGGACTGGGCGAACGGTGAGCAGTTCTTC. This encodes CASSSFRDWANGEQFF. Combining the CDR3 with reference TRBV7-2 and TRBJ2-1 gives the whole variable domain GAGVSQSPSNKVTEKGKDVELRCDPISGHTALYWYRQSLGQGLEFLIYFQGNSAPDKSGLPSDRFSAERTGGSVSTLTIQRTQQEDSAVYLCASSSFRDWANGEQFFGPGTRLTVL.